What follows is one T cell receptor beta chain and its context. The data are from a study of blood T cell repertoires in COVID-19. On the study more broadly: The origin of the acute and convalescent COVID-19 samples was the United States, Italy and Spain. T cells, B-cell-depleted T cells, or PBMCs provided the cDNA or gDNA that served as material.

As originally analysed: Estimation of nucleated cell counts was performed using reference gene primer amplification. Only in-frame clones appear in the TCRdb table, and some are missing; sequencing was by immunoSEQ multiplex PCR. The DNA was the basis for D and trimming; V, J and clone size are from that table. The sample holds 75,000 to 95,000 clones, 87% seen once. Trimming took 5 bases from V and 8 from J; bases not matched to a gene: 10. Germline CDR1 SGHAT, CDR2 FQDESV (reference sequence). CDR3 length equals 15 residues. The sequence derives from a human donor in a cohort sampled during active COVID-19. The rearrangement joins TRBV11-1 to TRBJ2-1; 9 bases match TRBD1. The sequenced material came from peripheral blood. In nucleotides, the CDR3 is TGTGCCAGCAGCGCTTCCGGGGACAGGGACGATGAGCAGTTCTTC. Protein product: CASSASGDRDDEQFF. Together with reference TRBV11-1 and TRBJ2-1, the CDR3 gives the full variable domain: EAEVAQSPRYKITEKSQAVAFWCDPISGHATLYWYRQILGQGPELLVQFQDESVVDDSQLPKDRFSAERLKGVDSTLKIQPAELGDSAMYLCASSASGDRDDEQFFGPGTRLTVL.